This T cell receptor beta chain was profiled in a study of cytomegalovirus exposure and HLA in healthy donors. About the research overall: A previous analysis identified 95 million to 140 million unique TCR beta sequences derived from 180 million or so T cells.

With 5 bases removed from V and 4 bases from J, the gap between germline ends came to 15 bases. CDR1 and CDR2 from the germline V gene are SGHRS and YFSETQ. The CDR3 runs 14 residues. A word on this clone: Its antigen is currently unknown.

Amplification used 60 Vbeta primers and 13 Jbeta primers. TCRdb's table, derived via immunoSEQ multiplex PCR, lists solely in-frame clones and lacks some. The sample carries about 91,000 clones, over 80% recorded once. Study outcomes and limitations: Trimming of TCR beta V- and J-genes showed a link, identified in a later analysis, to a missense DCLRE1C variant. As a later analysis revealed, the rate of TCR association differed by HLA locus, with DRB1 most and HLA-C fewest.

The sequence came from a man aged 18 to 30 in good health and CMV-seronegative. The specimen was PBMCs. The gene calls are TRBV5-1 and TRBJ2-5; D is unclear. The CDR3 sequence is CASSTALRSETQYF. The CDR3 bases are TGCGCCAGCAGTACCGCCTTGAGGTCAGAGACCCAGTACTTC.